This T cell receptor beta chain was identified during a study of cytomegalovirus exposure and HLA in healthy donors. V was trimmed by 2 bases and J by 0 bases, leaving 11 bases between them. The CDR3 runs to 15 residues. Germline V gene lookup returns CDR1 MNHNS and CDR2 SASEGT. Clones were read by immunoSEQ multiplex PCR, and TCRdb kept only the in-frame ones, dropping some. The top ten clones hold more than 1.4% of a sample with 150,000 to 200,000 clones, around 88% of them seen once. The chain uses TRBV6-1 and TRBJ2-7; D not certain. The TCR originated in a woman under 30 in good health and CMV-seronegative. The source material was PBMCs. The CDR3: CASSERLASSYEQYF. Written as DNA, the CDR3 is TGTGCCAGCAGTGAACGACTGGCGAGCTCCTACGAGCAGTACTTC.